Following are 5 T cell receptor beta chains from one sample sequenced in a study of CD8 T cells in ankylosing spondylitis. TCRdb called the 5' RACE reads again in MiXCR, with one record for every CDR3 protein. In the table there are 200,000 or so distinct CDR3 sequences, roughly 13% of which are singletons. Sequencing input: blood, either unsorted or a sorted T cell fraction (not recorded which). The receptor source for this set is a female donor with ankylosing spondylitis or in good health (not recorded which).

V is TRBV6-1 and J is TRBJ2-1; 8 nucleotides align to TRBD1. Germline V gene lookup returns CDR1 MNHNS and CDR2 SASEGT. The CDR3 totals 15 residues. V lost 6 bases, J lost 5 bases, and 9 bases stayed unmatched. The CDR3 region is CASRGAGTGHNEQFF. The CDR3 DNA sequence: TGTGCCAGCAGGGGGGCCGGGACAGGCCACAATGAGCAGTTCTTC.

The genes are TRBV27 and TRBJ1-6; D remains unclear. The V and J ends lost 5 bases and 0 bases respectively, with 11 bases between them. Germline V gives CDR1 MNHEY, CDR2 SMNVEV (reference sequence). The CDR3 spans 16 residues. Here the CDR3 reads CASSPSRDSYNSPLHF. DNA for the CDR3: TGTGCCAGCAGTCCATCGAGGGACTCCTATAATTCACCCCTCCACTTT.

This clonotype appeared many times. The gene calls are TRBV2 and TRBJ2-5, with D perhaps assigned TRBD1 or TRBD2 (5 bases each). CDR1 is SNHLY, CDR2 FYNNEI, per germline. Trimming cost V 11 bases and J 5 bases, with 27 bases left between them. This CDR3 contains 16 residues. The CDR3 coding sequence is TGTGCCTCCAACGAGGGGATAGGGAGTCTAAAGGAGACCCAGTACTTC. Translating gives CASNEGIGSLKETQYF.

In regard to this clonotype: This may be a read error, as it is one base from a much larger clone. The chain uses TRBV29-1 and TRBJ2-1; D not resolved. The V end was cut by 4 bases, the J end by 7 bases, with 8 bases between. Germline CDR1 reads SQVTM; CDR2 reads ANQGSEA. The CDR3 runs 11 residues. The CDR3 nucleotides are TGCAGCGTTGCTAGACTGAATGAGCAGTTCTTC. As protein: CSVARLNEQFF.

Ten or more counts support this clonotype. The chain is built from TRBV7-8 and TRBJ2-2; no definite D call. Germline CDR1 and CDR2: SGHVS and FQNEAQ. Between the trimmed V and J ends, which lost 1 base and 3 bases, there was a span of 12 bases. The CDR3 runs to 16 residues. The CDR3 bases are TGTGCCAGCAGCTTAGTGGCCAGCGTCCACACCGGGGAGCTGTTTTTT. It codes for CASSLVASVHTGELFF.